This TCR beta chain was sequenced during a study of human T cells and chemical hapten exposure. Study in general: TCR yields differed between samples (mainly from small differences in pooled library volume).

The time point: patch test 1, 2 weeks after DPC sensitization. The treatment was: therapeutic diphenylcyclopropenone sensitization with weekly scalp DPC. Within the library, unique molecular identifiers were attached to each individual cDNA molecule. TCRdb independently ran MiXCR on the RACE reads; one entry per CDR3 protein. The sample has 75,000 to 90,000 distinct CDR3 sequences, 10% seen once. This clonotype was found a few times. The sample in question was whole blood, obtained in connection with sensitization to the hapten diphenylcyclopropenone (DPC). The receptor comes from a woman aged 45-65 years with alopecia areata. Some clones in this sample may be carry-over from other donors' samples.

Here the CDR3 reads CASSLELRRTLQETQYF. DNA of the CDR3: TGTGCCAGCAGTTTAGAGCTCCGAAGGACCCTGCAAGAGACCCAGTACTTC. The J gene is TRBJ2-5, the V gene TRBV12-3 or TRBV12-4; no definite D call. V was shortened by 1 base and J by 2 bases, with 17 bases between the two germline ends. The CDR3 covers 17 residues.